This TCR beta chain was identified during a study of T cell repertoires in cytomegalovirus infection. Study-wide context: Epitope selection comprised recently identified HLA-C-restricted CMV epitopes and well-studied HLA-B-restricted CMV epitopes. CMV infection together with matching HLA type was indicated by public TCR beta signatures. Study observations and caveats: Carriers of CMV and the relevant HLA type were discriminated by public TCR beta frequency. CMV-specific HLA-C-restricted TCR beta clonotypes dominated the ex vivo response.

V was cut by 5 bases and J by 6 bases, with 13 bases left in between. This CDR3 spans 13 amino acids. Turning to this clonotype: What it recognizes is unknown.

Each CDR3 protein is one row after TCRdb ran MiXCR on the reads. The sample records roughly 730,000 distinct CDR3 sequences, about 33% being singletons. The chain links TRBV12-3 or TRBV12-4 to TRBJ1-2, with D perhaps matching TRBD1 (5 bases). The sample consisted of cultured PBMCs, taken from culture after CMV antigen stimulation. This clonotype was sampled from a human donor in good health (CMV status not recorded). Some clones in this sample may be carry-over from other donors' samples. CDR3 in amino acids: CASSPGTEDGYTF. The CDR3 region has the DNA TGTGCCAGCAGTCCTGGGACGGAGGATGGCTACACCTTC.